Listed here are 21 T cell receptor beta chains from one sample, sequenced in a study of regulatory T cells in long-lasting Graves disease. Building of the TCR beta libraries involved iRepertoire HTBI primers and Arm-PCR of CDR3 regions. TCRdb independently ran MiXCR on the multiplex PCR reads; one entry per CDR3 protein. This table holds 450,000 to 600,000 distinct CDR3 sequences, around 15% found once. Time point: newly diagnosed GD, antithyroid drugs for less than 3 months. The TCR library was made from RNA that had been extracted from PBMCs in TRIzol. The sample also formed part of further work on T cells in Graves' hyperthyroidism and ophthalmopathy.

This specimen consisted of peripheral blood mononuclear cells (PBMCs), obtained at new diagnosis, from a patient treated with antithyroid drugs. The receptors were gathered from a man aged 35-49 years with Graves disease.

As concerns this clonotype: A much larger clone differs by one base, so this may be a read error. V usage is TRBV27 and J usage is TRBJ2-5; tentative D call: TRBD1 (5 bases). The CDR3 has 15 amino acids. The germline V and J ends were trimmed by 3 bases and 11 bases, with 22 bases remaining between them. CDR1 MNHEY and CDR2 SMNVEV come from the germline V gene (reference sequence). CDR3 region: CASSLSRGAHNEQYF. In nucleotides, the CDR3 is TGTGCCAGCAGTTTGAGTAGGGGCGCCCACAATGAGCAGTACTTC.

Points on this clonotype: A junction boundary mismatches the germline segment, possibly from a read error. The gene calls are TRBV7-3 and TRBJ2-2; D is undetermined. Looked up from germline, CDR1 is SGHTA and CDR2 is FQGTGA. The CDR3 length is 13 residues. CDR3 DNA: TGTGCCAGCAGCCCCTCGAAGACCGGGGAGCTGTTTTTT. It translates to CASSPSKTGELFF.

In this sample, this clonotype turned up a few times. This sequence joins TRBV29-1 and TRBJ2-4, with unresolved D. This CDR3 contains 11 residues. Germline-derived CDR1 and CDR2 are SQVTM and ANQGSEA. CDR3 loop: CSSIAKNIQYF. In DNA, the CDR3 is TGCAGTTCCATAGCCAAAAACATTCAGTACTTC.

The chain employs TRBV18 and TRBJ2-1; no definite D call. The CDR3 contains 15 residues. Trimming pared 3 bases from V and 3 bases from J, leaving 12 bases between. Germline V gene lookup returns CDR1 KGHSH and CDR2 LQKENI. The CDR3 sequence is CASSPAPTLYNEQFF. The CDR3 DNA follows: TGTGCCAGCTCACCCGCTCCCACCCTCTACAATGAGCAGTTCTTC.

This clonotype has ten or more counts. This chain links TRBV28 with TRBJ2-1; TRBD2 matches 9 bases. The CDR3 runs to 15 residues. The germline CDR1 and CDR2 sequences are MDHEN and SYDVKM. V dropped 5 bases and J dropped 6; count of bases not matched to a gene: 8. The CDR3 DNA follows: TGTGCCAGCAGTGAGACTAGCGGTGGGCCCAATGAGCAGTTCTTC. As protein: CASSETSGGPNEQFF.

This clonotype has a single count. One end of the junction fails to match germline, which may point to a read error. The J gene is TRBJ1-1, the V gene TRBV3-1; 8 positions agree with TRBD1. Germline CDR1 is LGHDT and CDR2 is YNNKEL (reference sequence). CDR3 size: 17 residues. CDR3 coding DNA: TGTGCCATCAGCCATCATAATCCCGGGACAGGGAACACTGAAGCTTTCTTT. Translating it yields CAISHHNPGTGNTEAFF.

This clonotype was observed many times. The V and J genes are TRBV6-1 and TRBJ2-5; unclear D gene. Germline CDR1 MNHNS, CDR2 SASEGT. V was shortened by 3 bases and J by 4 bases, with 18 bases between the two germline ends. CDR3 length: 16 amino acids. Here the CDR3 reads CASSEGGNLMGETQYF. The DNA of the CDR3 is TGTGCCAGCAGTGAGGGCGGTAACCTTATGGGAGAGACCCAGTACTTC.

The chain carries TRBV6-1 and TRBJ2-5, with D unresolved. This CDR3 contains 13 residues. Germline CDR1 reads MNHNS; CDR2 reads SASEGT. Deletions cut 8 bases from V and 5 bases from J, with 15 bases between. The CDR3, as DNA: TGTGCCAGCGGCCCTTCCCTTCTGGAGACCCAGTACTTC. Residues: CASGPSLLETQYF.

The chain carries TRBV7-9 and TRBJ1-1, with D possibly TRBD1 on 6 matching bases. The CDR3 extends over 14 amino acids. Deletions cut 5 bases from V and 0 bases from J, with 10 bases between. Germline-derived CDR1 and CDR2 are SEHNR and FQNEAQ (reference sequence). CDR3 in DNA: TGTGCCAGCAGCGAAACAGGGATGAACACTGAAGCTTTCTTT. Protein: CASSETGMNTEAFF.

The J gene is TRBJ2-5, the V gene TRBV7-2, with 7 bases aligning to TRBD1. V lost 5 bases, J lost 2 bases, and 5 bases stayed unmatched. Germline CDR1 and CDR2: SGHTA and FQGNSA. The CDR3 runs to 14 residues. The CDR3 coding sequence is TGTGCCAGCAGCGGTCTGGGACAGCAAGAGACCCAGTACTTC. It specifies CASSGLGQQETQYF.

The chain joins TRBV4-1 to TRBJ2-7; D ambiguous. V shed 1 base and J shed 2 bases, with 9 bases lying between them. The V gene's germline CDR1 is MGHRA and CDR2 YSYEKL. CDR3 length: 14 residues. DNA for the CDR3: TGCGCCAGCAGCCAAGGGTTCGGAGCCTACGAGCAGTACTTC. It codes for CASSQGFGAYEQYF.

This clonotype was detected ten times or more. This chain uses TRBV6-9 with TRBJ2-7; D is unresolved. V was clipped by 3 bases and J by 3 bases, with 12 bases between them. The CDR3 is made up of 14 amino acids. Germline CDR1 is MNHGY and CDR2 is SVAAGI. The CDR3 DNA reads as TGTGCCAGCAGTTACGGACCTTTGGGCTACGAGCAGTACTTC. Its translation is CASSYGPLGYEQYF.

The chain employs TRBV9 and TRBJ2-7, with D possibly matching TRBD2 (6 bases). Germline values: CDR1 SGDLS, CDR2 YYNGEE. V lost 3 bases to trimming and J lost 4 bases, with 14 bases between them. The CDR3 has 14 residues. The CDR3 DNA reads as TGTGCCAGCAGCGCCCGGGGGTTGGGTTACGAGCAGTACTTC. Its translation is CASSARGLGYEQYF.

CDR3 residues: CATRGDRVGETQYF. CDR3 in DNA: TGTGCCACCAGGGGGGACAGGGTCGGGGAGACCCAGTACTTC. The chain carries TRBV24-1 and TRBJ2-5; 9 bases map to TRBD1. The CDR3 contains 14 residues. V was pared by 7 bases and J by 5 bases, with 7 bases of the junction left unmatched. Germline CDR1 KGHDR, CDR2 SFDVKD.

This clonotype was recorded many times. The chain carries TRBV2 and TRBJ1-5, with 7 bases lining up with TRBD1. The V and J ends lost 6 bases and 0 bases, in that order; junction bases with no gene match: 5. This CDR3 is built from 15 residues. Germline loops: CDR1 SNHLY, CDR2 FYNNEI. The CDR3 loop is CASRGQTISNQPQHF. The CDR3 DNA sequence: TGTGCCAGCAGGGGACAGACGATTAGCAATCAGCCCCAGCATTTT.

This clonotype appeared many times. The chain couples TRBV3-1 to TRBJ1-5; D call uncertain. The germline V and J ends were trimmed by 1 base and 7 bases, with 14 bases remaining between them. Germline CDR1 is LGHDT and CDR2 is YNNKEL (reference sequence). The CDR3 loop spans 15 amino acids. CDR3 sequence (DNA): TGTGCCAGCAGCCAAGCTTTGGCCCCCGGGCAGCCCCAGCATTTT. Translation gives CASSQALAPGQPQHF.

The table lists this clonotype with many counts. This CDR3 reads CAWGEQGYTEAFF. The CDR3, as DNA: TGTGCCTGGGGGGAACAGGGGTACACTGAAGCTTTCTTT. The genes are TRBV30 and TRBJ1-1; 7 bases match TRBD1. V trimming: 5 bases; J trimming: 3 bases; junction bases outside the gene matches: 6. Germline V gene lookup returns CDR1 GTSNPN and CDR2 SVGIG (reference sequence). The CDR3 is 13 amino acids.

The chain uses TRBV5-1 and TRBJ2-7; 9 nucleotides agree with TRBD1. The CDR3 has 15 residues. With 0 bases clipped from V and 7 bases from J, the junction kept 8 bases outside the gene matches. Germline lookup yields CDR1 SGHRS and CDR2 YFSETQ. CDR3: CASSLAGTGYNEQYF. The CDR3 DNA sequence: TGCGCCAGCAGCTTGGCCGGGACAGGGTACAATGAGCAGTACTTC.

This clonotype was counted between two and nine times. The germline gene is not matched at one end of the junction; a read error may be the cause. This rearrangement joins TRBV20-1 to TRBJ2-5; maybe TRBD2 (5 bases). Germline V gene data show CDR1 as DFQATT and CDR2 as SNEGSKA (reference sequence). There are 13 residues in the CDR3. Written as DNA, the CDR3 is TGCAGTGCTAAATCCCGGGAACAAGGGACCCAGTACTTC. Translation gives CSAKSREQGTQYF.

This clonotype has ten or more counts. The gene calls are TRBV10-3 and TRBJ2-5; tentatively, D is TRBD1 (6 bases). The CDR3 extends over 13 amino acids. Looked up from germline, CDR1 is ENHRY and CDR2 is SYGVKD. With 4 bases removed from V and 5 bases from J, the gap between germline ends came to 11 bases. CDR3 in amino acids: CAISAQGGETQYF. The CDR3 DNA reads as TGTGCCATCAGTGCACAGGGTGGGGAGACCCAGTACTTC.

In this sample, this clonotype turned up many times. J is TRBJ2-4 and V is TRBV7-9, with 7 nucleotides matching TRBD1. Germline CDR1 and CDR2: SEHNR and FQNEAQ (reference sequence). J lost 1 base, V lost 5 bases, and 8 bases had no gene match. This CDR3 has 16 residues. DNA for the CDR3: TGTGCCAGCAGCCCCGCGACAGGGTTCGCCAAAAACATTCAGTACTTC. Translation: CASSPATGFAKNIQYF.